The subject of this entry is one T cell receptor beta chain. The antigen is undetermined. The sample originates from a study of cytomegalovirus exposure and HLA in healthy donors. The study, taken as a whole, reports: In a later analysis, several top co-occurrence clusters appeared linked to parvovirus B19, influenza, CMV and Epstein-Barr virus. Follow-up analysis later connected one missense variant in DCLRE1C with trimming of TCR beta V- and J-genes.

Primers for the PCR totalled 60 Vbeta and 13 Jbeta. Sequenced by immunoSEQ multiplex PCR; TCRdb stores in-frame clones only, minus some. The sample records about 160,000 clones, approximately 79% being singletons. This CDR3 comprises 14 residues. V was clipped by 8 bases and J by 10 bases, with 21 bases between them. Germline CDR1 reads LNHDA; CDR2 reads SQIVND (reference sequence). Healthy bone marrow donors made up the donors. The sequencing input was PBMCs. This clonotype was obtained from a man in his forties in good health and CMV-seropositive. This sequence joins TRBV19 and TRBJ2-1; D might be TRBD1 (5 bases). CDR3 DNA sequence: TGTGCCAGTCAGGGCGACGCCCGAAACCCCGAGCAGTTCTTC. It codes for CASQGDARNPEQFF.